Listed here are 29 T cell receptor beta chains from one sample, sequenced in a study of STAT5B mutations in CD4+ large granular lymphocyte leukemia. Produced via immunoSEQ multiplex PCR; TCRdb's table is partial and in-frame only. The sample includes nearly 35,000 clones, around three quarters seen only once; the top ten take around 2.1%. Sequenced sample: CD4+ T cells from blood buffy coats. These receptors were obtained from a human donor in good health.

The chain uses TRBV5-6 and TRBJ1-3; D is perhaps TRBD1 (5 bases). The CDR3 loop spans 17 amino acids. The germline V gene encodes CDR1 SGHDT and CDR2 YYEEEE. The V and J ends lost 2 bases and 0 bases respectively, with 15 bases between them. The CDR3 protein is CASSFLQTGGSGNTIYF. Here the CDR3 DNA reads TGTGCCAGCAGCTTCCTCCAGACTGGGGGCTCTGGAAACACCATATATTTT.

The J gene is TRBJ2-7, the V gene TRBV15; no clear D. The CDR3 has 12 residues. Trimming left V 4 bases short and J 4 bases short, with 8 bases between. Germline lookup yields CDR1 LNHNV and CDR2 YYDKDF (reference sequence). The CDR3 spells CATSTADYEQYF. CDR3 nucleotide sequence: TGTGCCACCAGCACCGCGGATTACGAGCAGTACTTC.

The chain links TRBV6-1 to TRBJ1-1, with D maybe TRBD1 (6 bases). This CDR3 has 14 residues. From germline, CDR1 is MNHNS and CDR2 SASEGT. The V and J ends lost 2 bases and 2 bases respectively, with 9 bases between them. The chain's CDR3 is CASSEPGGNTEAFF. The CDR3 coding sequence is TGTGCCAGCAGTGAACCGGGGGGCAACACTGAAGCTTTCTTT.

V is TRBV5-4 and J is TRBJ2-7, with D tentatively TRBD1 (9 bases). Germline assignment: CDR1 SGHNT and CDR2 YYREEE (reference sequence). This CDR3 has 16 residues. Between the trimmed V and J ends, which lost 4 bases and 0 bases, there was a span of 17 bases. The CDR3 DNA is TGTGCCAGCAGCCCGGGGGGGACAGGGAGCTCCTACGAGCAGTACTTC. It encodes CASSPGGTGSSYEQYF.

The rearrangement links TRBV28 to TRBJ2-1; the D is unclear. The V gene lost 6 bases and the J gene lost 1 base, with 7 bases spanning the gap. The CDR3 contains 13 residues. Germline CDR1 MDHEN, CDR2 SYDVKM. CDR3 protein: CASRARSYNEQFF. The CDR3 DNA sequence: TGTGCCAGCAGAGCACGGTCCTACAATGAGCAGTTCTTC.

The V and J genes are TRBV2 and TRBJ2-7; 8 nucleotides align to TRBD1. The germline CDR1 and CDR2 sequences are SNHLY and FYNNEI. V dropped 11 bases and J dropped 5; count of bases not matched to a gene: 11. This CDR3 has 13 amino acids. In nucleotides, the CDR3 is TGTGCCGGACAGGACAGGGTCGTACACGAGCAGTACTTC. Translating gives CAGQDRVVHEQYF.

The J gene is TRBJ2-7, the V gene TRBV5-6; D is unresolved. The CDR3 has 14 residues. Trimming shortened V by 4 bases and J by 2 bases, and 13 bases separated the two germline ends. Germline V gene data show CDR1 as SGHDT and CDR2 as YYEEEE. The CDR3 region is CASSSEDGAYEQYF. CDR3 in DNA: TGTGCCAGCAGCAGCGAGGACGGCGCCTACGAGCAGTACTTC.

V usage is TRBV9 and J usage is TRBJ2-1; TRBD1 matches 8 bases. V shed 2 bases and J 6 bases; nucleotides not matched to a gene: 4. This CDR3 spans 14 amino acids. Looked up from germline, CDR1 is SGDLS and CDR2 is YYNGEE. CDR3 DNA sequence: TGTGCCAGCAGCGTTCGGACAGGGCTCAATGAGCAGTTCTTC. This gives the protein CASSVRTGLNEQFF.

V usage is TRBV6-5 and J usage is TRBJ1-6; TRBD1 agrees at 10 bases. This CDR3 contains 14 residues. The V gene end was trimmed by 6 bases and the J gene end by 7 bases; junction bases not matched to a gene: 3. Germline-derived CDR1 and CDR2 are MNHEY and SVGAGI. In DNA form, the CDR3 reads TGTGCCAGCAGGACAGGGGGCGCGAATTCACCCCTCCACTTT. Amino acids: CASRTGGANSPLHF.

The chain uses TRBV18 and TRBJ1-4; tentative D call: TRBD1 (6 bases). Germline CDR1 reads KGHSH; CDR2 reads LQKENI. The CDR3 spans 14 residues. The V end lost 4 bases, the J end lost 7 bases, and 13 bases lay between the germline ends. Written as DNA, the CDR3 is TGTGCCAGCTCACTGAGGGGGGATGGTGAAAAACTGTTTTTT. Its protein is CASSLRGDGEKLFF.

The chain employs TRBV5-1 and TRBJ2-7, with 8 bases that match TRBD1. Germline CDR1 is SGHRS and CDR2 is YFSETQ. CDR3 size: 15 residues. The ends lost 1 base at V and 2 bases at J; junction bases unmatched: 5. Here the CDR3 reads CASSLRYRGAYEQYF. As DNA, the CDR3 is TGCGCCAGCAGCTTGAGGTACAGGGGGGCCTACGAGCAGTACTTC.

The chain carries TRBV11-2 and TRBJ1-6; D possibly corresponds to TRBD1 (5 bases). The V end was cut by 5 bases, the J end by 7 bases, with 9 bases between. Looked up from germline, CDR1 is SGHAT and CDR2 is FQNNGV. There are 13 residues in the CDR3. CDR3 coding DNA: TGTGCCAGCAGCCTGGGGACCAATTCACCCCTCCACTTT. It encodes CASSLGTNSPLHF.

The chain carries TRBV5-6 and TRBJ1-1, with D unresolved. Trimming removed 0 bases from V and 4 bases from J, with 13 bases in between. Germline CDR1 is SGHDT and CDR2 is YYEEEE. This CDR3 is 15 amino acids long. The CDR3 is CASSLVGQRITEAFF. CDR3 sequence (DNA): TGTGCCAGCAGCTTGGTCGGCCAGAGAATCACTGAAGCTTTCTTT.

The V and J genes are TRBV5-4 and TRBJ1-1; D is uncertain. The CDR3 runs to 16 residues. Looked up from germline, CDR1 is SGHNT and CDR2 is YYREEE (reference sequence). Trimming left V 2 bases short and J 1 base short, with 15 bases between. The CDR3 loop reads CASSLGRIRGNTEAFF. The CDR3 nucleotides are TGTGCCAGCAGCTTAGGCAGGATTCGGGGGAACACTGAAGCTTTCTTT.

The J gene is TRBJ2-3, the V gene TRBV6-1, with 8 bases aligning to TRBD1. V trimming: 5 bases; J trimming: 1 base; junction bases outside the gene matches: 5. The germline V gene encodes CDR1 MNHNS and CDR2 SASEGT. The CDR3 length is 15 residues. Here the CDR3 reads CASSPRGPGTDTQYF. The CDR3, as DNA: TGTGCCAGCAGTCCCAGGGGGCCCGGCACAGATACGCAGTATTTT.

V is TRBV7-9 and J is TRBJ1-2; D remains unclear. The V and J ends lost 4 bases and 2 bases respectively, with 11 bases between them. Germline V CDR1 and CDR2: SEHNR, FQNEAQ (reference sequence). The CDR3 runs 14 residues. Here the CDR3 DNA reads TGTGCCAGCAGCTCCGACGGAGGAAACTATGGCTACACCTTC. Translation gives CASSSDGGNYGYTF.

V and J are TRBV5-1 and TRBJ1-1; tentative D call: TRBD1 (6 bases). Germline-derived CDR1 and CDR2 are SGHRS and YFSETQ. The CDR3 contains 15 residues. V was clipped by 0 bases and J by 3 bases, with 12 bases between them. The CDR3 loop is CASSLGGGAHTEAFF. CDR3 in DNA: TGCGCCAGCAGCTTGGGAGGGGGGGCTCACACTGAAGCTTTCTTT.

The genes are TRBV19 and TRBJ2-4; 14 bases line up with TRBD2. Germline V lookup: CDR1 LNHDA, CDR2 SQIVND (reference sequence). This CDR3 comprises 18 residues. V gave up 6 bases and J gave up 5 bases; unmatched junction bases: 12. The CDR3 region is CASSPTSGGANWQNIQYF. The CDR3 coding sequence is TGTGCCAGTAGCCCGACTAGCGGGGGGGCCAATTGGCAAAACATTCAGTACTTC.

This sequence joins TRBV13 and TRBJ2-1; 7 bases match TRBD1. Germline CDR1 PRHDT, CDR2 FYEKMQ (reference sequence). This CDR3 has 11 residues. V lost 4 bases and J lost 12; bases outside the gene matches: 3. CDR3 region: CASSSGQTQFF. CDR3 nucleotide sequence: TGTGCCAGCAGCTCGGGACAGACGCAGTTCTTC. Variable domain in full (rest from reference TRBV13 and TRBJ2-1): AAGVIQSPRHLIKEKRETATLKCYPIPRHDTVYWYQQGPGQDPQFLISFYEKMQSDKGSIPDRFSAQQFSDYHSELNMSSLELGDSALYFCASSSGQTQFFGPGTRLTVL.

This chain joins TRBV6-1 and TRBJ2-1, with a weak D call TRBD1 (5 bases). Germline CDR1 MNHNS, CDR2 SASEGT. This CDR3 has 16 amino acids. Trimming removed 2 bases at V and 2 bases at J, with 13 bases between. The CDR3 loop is CASSERGGGTYNEQFF. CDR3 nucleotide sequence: TGTGCCAGCAGTGAAAGGGGTGGCGGAACCTACAATGAGCAGTTCTTC.

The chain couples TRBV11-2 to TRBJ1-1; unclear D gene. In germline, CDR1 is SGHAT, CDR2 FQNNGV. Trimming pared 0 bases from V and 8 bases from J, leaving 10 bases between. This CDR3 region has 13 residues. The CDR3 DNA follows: TGTGCCAGCAGCTTAGATTCGGTCACAGAAGCTTTCTTT. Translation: CASSLDSVTEAFF.

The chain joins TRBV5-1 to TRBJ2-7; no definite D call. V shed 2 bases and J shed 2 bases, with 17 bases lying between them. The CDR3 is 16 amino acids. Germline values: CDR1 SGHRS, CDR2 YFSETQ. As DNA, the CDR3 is TGCGCCAGCAGCTTTTCGGCCCCGGGCAGCCCCTACGAGCAGTACTTC. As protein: CASSFSAPGSPYEQYF.

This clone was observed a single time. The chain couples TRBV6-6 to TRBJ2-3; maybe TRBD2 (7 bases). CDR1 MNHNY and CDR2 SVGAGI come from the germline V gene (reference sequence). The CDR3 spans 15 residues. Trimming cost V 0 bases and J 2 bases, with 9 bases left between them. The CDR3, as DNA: TGTGCCAGCAGTTACTCGGGGGGGCCCACAGATACGCAGTATTTT. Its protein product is CASSYSGGPTDTQYF.

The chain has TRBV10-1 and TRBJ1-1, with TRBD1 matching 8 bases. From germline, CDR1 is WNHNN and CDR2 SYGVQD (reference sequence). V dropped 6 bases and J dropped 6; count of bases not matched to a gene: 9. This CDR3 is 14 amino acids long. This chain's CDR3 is CASSVDRALAEAFF. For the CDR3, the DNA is TGCGCCAGCAGCGTGGACAGGGCGCTCGCTGAAGCTTTCTTT.

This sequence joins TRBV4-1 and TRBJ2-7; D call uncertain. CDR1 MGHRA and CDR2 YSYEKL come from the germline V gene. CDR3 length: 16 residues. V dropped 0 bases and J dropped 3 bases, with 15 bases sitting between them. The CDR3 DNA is TGCGCCAGCAGCCAAGAGTCGGGCGTAGCAGGCTACGAGCAGTACTTC. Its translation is CASSQESGVAGYEQYF.

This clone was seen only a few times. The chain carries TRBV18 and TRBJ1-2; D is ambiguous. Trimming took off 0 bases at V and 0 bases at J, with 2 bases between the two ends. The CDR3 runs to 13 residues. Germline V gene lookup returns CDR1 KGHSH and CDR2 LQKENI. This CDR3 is CASSPPTNYGYTF. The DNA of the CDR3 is TGTGCCAGCTCACCACCCACTAACTATGGCTACACCTTC.

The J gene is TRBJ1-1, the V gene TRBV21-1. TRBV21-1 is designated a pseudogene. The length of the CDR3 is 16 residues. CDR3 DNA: TGTGCCAGCAGCAAAAGCCCACAGGGAGGTTTCACTGAAGCTTTCTTT. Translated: CASSKSPQGGFTEAFF.

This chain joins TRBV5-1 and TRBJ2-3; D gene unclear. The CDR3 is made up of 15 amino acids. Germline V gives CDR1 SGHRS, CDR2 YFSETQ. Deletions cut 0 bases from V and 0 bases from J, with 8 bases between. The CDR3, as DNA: TGCGCCAGCAGCTTGGGGATCGCTAGCACAGATACGCAGTATTTT. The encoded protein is CASSLGIASTDTQYF.

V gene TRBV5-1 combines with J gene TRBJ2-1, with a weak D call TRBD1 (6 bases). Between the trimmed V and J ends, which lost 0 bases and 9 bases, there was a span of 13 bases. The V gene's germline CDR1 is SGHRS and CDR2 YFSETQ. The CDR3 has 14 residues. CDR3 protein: CASSLETGPTEQFF. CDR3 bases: TGCGCCAGCAGCTTGGAAACAGGGCCTACTGAGCAGTTCTTC.